Listed here are 11 T cell receptor beta chains from one sample, sequenced in a study of regulatory T cells in long-lasting Graves disease. This sample's time point: persistent/refractory GD, antithyroid drugs over 5 years with positive TRAb. PBMC-extracted RNA yielded the TCR library. Sequencing libraries for TCR beta were prepared with iRepertoire HTBI primers and Arm-PCR of CDR3 regions. MiXCR was run by TCRdb on the multiplex PCR reads, yielding one entry per CDR3 protein. The table includes about 470,000 distinct CDR3 sequences, about a fifth detected once. The specimen was peripheral blood mononuclear cells (PBMCs), collected when the disease was refractory, from a patient treated with antithyroid drugs. All receptors derive from a female donor with Graves disease.

The chain joins TRBV7-2 to TRBJ2-2; D perhaps matches TRBD1 (5 bases). The CDR3 has 14 residues. Germline lookup yields CDR1 SGHTA and CDR2 FQGNSA. Trimming removed 1 base at V and 7 bases at J, with 10 bases between. The CDR3 nucleotides are TGTGCCAGCAGCTTAGATCCAGGGATCGGGGAGCTGTTTTTT. Protein: CASSLDPGIGELFF.

The V call is TRBV28, the J call TRBJ2-3; 8 nucleotides align to TRBD1. This CDR3 is built from 13 residues. V gave up 7 bases and J gave up 4 bases; unmatched junction bases: 4. CDR1 is MDHEN, CDR2 SYDVKM, per germline. CDR3 region: CASNQGAADTQYF. Written as DNA, the CDR3 is TGTGCCAGCAACCAGGGGGCTGCAGATACGCAGTATTTT.

This clonotype was seen many times. The chain recombines TRBV29-1 with TRBJ1-1; D gene ambiguous. The V and J ends lost 1 base and 1 base respectively, with 10 bases between them. The CDR3 contains 14 residues. CDR1 is SQVTM, CDR2 ANQGSEA, per germline. The CDR3 coding sequence is TGCAGCGTTGAAGTGGCGGGCCAGAACACTGAAGCTTTCTTT. This translates into CSVEVAGQNTEAFF.

On this clonotype itself: This may come from a read error, since a much larger clone is one base off. This sequence joins TRBV2 and TRBJ2-7; 9 positions agree with TRBD1. This CDR3 has 12 residues. Germline CDR1 and CDR2: SNHLY and FYNNEI. After removal of 8 bases from V and 4 bases from J, the junction contained 3 bases not matched to a gene. This CDR3 reads CASGDRVYEQYF. In nucleotides, the CDR3 is TGTGCCAGCGGGGACAGGGTTTACGAGCAGTACTTC.

This clonotype has a handful of counts. This chain joins TRBV7-4 and TRBJ1-6; maybe TRBD1 (6 bases). V lost 5 bases, J lost 0 bases, and 14 bases lay in between. Germline CDR1 is SGHVT and CDR2 is SQSDAQ. The CDR3 runs to 17 residues. In DNA form, the CDR3 reads TGTGCCAGCAGCCCGGATCGGGGGCACTCCTATAATTCACCCCTCCACTTT. Its translation is CASSPDRGHSYNSPLHF. The whole variable domain, filled in from reference TRBV7-4 and TRBJ1-6, reads GAGVSQSPRYKVAKRGRDVALRCDSISGHVTLYWYRQTLGQGSEVLTYSQSDAQRDKSGRPSGRFSAERPERSVSTLKIQRTEQGDSAVYLCASSPDRGHSYNSPLHFGNGTRLTVT.

The chain has TRBV12-3 or TRBV12-4 and TRBJ2-7; TRBD2 agrees at 10 bases. Losses at the gene ends were 7 bases for V and 3 bases for J; bases not matched to a gene: 9. This CDR3 spans 15 amino acids. The DNA of the CDR3 is TGTGCCAGCACCCCTAGCGGGGGAGCTTACTACGAGCAGTACTTC. Protein product: CASTPSGGAYYEQYF.

To note about this clonotype: Given a much more abundant clone one base away, this may be a read error. The chain links TRBV28 to TRBJ1-6; D is perhaps TRBD1 (5 bases). The CDR3 is made up of 13 amino acids. Per germline, CDR1 MDHEN and CDR2 SYDVKM. The CDR3 reads CASNRGYNSPPHF. As DNA, the CDR3 is TGTGCCAGCAATAGGGGCTATAATTCACCCCCCCACTTT.

The chain links TRBV2 to TRBJ2-1; D ambiguous. V was trimmed by 2 bases and J by 3 bases, leaving 8 bases between them. Germline CDR1 and CDR2: SNHLY and FYNNEI. The CDR3 runs to 14 residues. For the CDR3, the DNA is TGTGCCAGCAGTGAATTCAGGATCTACAATGAGCAGTTCTTC. This sequence encodes CASSEFRIYNEQFF.

This clonotype was seen ten or more times. CDR3 loop: CASNSNSPLHF. The CDR3, as DNA: TGTGCCAGCAATAGTAATTCACCCCTCCACTTT. The genes are TRBV28 and TRBJ1-6, with D hard to call. V was cut by 7 bases and J by 6 bases, with 4 bases left in between. The CDR3 spans 11 residues. Germline CDR1 and CDR2: MDHEN and SYDVKM. The entire variable domain, with the rest obtained from reference TRBV28 and TRBJ1-6, is as follows: DVKVTQSSRYLVKRTGEKVFLECVQDMDHENMFWYRQDPGLGLRLIYFSYDVKMKEKGDIPEGYSVSREKKERFSLILESASTNQTSMYLCASNSNSPLHFGNGTRLTVT.

This clonotype came up many times. This chain joins TRBV7-6 and TRBJ1-2; 9 bases line up with TRBD1. This CDR3 spans 17 amino acids. Germline CDR1 is SGHVS and CDR2 is FNYEAQ. V lost 3 bases to trimming and J lost 0 bases; unmatched junction nucleotides: 8. CDR3 nucleotides: TGTGCCAGCAGCTTTGGGACAGGGTGGGGAGCTAACTATGGCTACACCTTC. It encodes CASSFGTGWGANYGYTF.

In its sample, this clonotype was seen many times. This chain uses TRBV6-1 with TRBJ1-5; TRBD1 matches 7 bases. Trimming took 6 bases from V and 9 from J; bases not matched to a gene: 5. The germline gives CDR1 MNHNS, CDR2 SASEGT. The CDR3 totals 12 residues. The CDR3 nucleotides are TGTGCCAGCAGACAGGGGTCAGGGCCCCAGCATTTT. It codes for CASRQGSGPQHF.